Below, 23 T cell receptor beta chains from the same sample are listed, as sequenced in a study of shared clonotypes between healthy human individuals. Clones were read by immunoSEQ multiplex PCR, and TCRdb kept only the in-frame ones, dropping some. The table has around 700,000 clones, about 78% seen once. The specimen was memory CD4+ T cells sorted from blood. Subset defined: CD45RA-negative fraction. Receptor source: a woman in her twenties or thirties in good health.

The chain has TRBV2 and TRBJ2-4, with TRBD2 as a possible D gene (5 bases). Trimming took off 7 bases at V and 0 bases at J, with 10 bases between the two ends. This CDR3 region has 14 residues. CDR1 SNHLY and CDR2 FYNNEI come from the germline V gene. CDR3 region: CASKRRLAKNIQYF. For the CDR3, the DNA is TGTGCCAGCAAACGGAGGCTAGCCAAAAACATTCAGTACTTC.

Only a few counts were recorded for this clone. The chain uses TRBV9 and TRBJ2-7; TRBD1 aligns across 7 bases. Trimming cost V 1 base and J 2 bases; bases outside gene matches: 6. Germline V CDR1 and CDR2: SGDLS, YYNGEE. The CDR3 has 15 residues. CDR3 amino acids: CASSVPRDSPYEQYF. The DNA of the CDR3 is TGTGCCAGCAGCGTACCTCGGGACAGCCCCTACGAGCAGTACTTC.

The rearrangement links TRBV28 to TRBJ1-1, with D hard to call. The CDR3 is 12 amino acids. CDR1 and CDR2 (germline): MDHEN, SYDVKM. V lost 4 bases and J lost 11, with 14 bases in between. This CDR3 reads CASSSPRRSAFF. The CDR3 bases are TGTGCCAGCAGTTCTCCGAGGAGGTCGGCTTTCTTT.

The rearrangement links TRBV28 to TRBJ2-3; D is uncertain. This CDR3 spans 12 amino acids. Germline values: CDR1 MDHEN, CDR2 SYDVKM. Trimming cost V 2 bases and J 6 bases, with 6 bases left between them. The CDR3 sequence: CASSLKGDTQYF. CDR3 in DNA: TGTGCCAGCAGTTTAAAAGGGGATACGCAGTATTTT.

The chain couples TRBV30 to TRBJ1-2, with D possibly being TRBD1 (5 bases). The CDR3 contains 14 residues. The V gene lost 2 bases and the J gene lost 0 bases, with 10 bases spanning the gap. Per germline, CDR1 GTSNPN and CDR2 SVGIG (reference sequence). CDR3 coding DNA: TGTGCCTGGAGTTGGGGGGAAGCTAACTATGGCTACACCTTC. This translates into CAWSWGEANYGYTF.

J is TRBJ2-3 and V is TRBV5-1, with 7 bases lining up with TRBD2. Germline loops: CDR1 SGHRS, CDR2 YFSETQ. This CDR3 is 15 amino acids long. With 4 bases clipped from V and 4 bases from J, the junction kept 9 bases outside the gene matches. This CDR3 is CASSVGTIHADTQYF. The CDR3 DNA reads as TGCGCCAGCAGCGTCGGGACTATCCACGCAGATACGCAGTATTTT.

The sample holds a few counts of this clone. The chain has TRBV7-8 and TRBJ2-7; TRBD2 is a possible D gene (6 bases). Deletions cut 8 bases from V and 3 bases from J, with 11 bases between. Germline values: CDR1 SGHVS, CDR2 FQNEAQ. CDR3 size: 12 residues. CDR3 nucleotides: TGTGCCAGCGCTAGGAGGGACTACGAGCAGTACTTC. This translates into CASARRDYEQYF.

This clone has a handful of counts. The same CDR3 also results from other DNA sequences found in this sample. The rearrangement links TRBV5-4 to TRBJ2-7, with 9 bases aligning to TRBD2. J gave up 4 bases and V 0 bases, and 2 bases lay outside the gene matches. The CDR3 is made up of 14 amino acids. The V gene's germline CDR1 is SGHNT and CDR2 YYREEE (reference sequence). CDR3 nucleotide sequence: TGTGCCAGCAGCTTGGATAGCGGGAGATACGAGCAGTACTTC. It yields the protein CASSLDSGRYEQYF.

This clone was seen a handful of times. The CDR3: CASSPASGRGTDTQYF. CDR3 coding DNA: TGTGCCAGCAGTCCGGCGAGCGGGAGGGGCACAGATACGCAGTATTTT. The chain couples TRBV6-6 to TRBJ2-3; TRBD2 agrees at 10 bases. Germline-derived CDR1 and CDR2 are MNHNY and SVGAGI (reference sequence). This CDR3 region has 16 residues. J was trimmed by 1 base and V by 5 bases; bases with no gene match: 6.

V is TRBV11-2 and J is TRBJ2-1, with 11 bases matching TRBD1. The CDR3 loop spans 15 amino acids. V was clipped by 5 bases and J by 6 bases; unmatched bases: 6. The germline V gene encodes CDR1 SGHAT and CDR2 FQNNGV. The CDR3 sequence: CASSIGTGGINEQFF. CDR3 nucleotide sequence: TGTGCCAGCAGCATCGGGACAGGGGGTATCAATGAGCAGTTCTTC.

V gene TRBV14 combines with J gene TRBJ2-7, with D unresolved. Looked up from germline, CDR1 is SGHDN and CDR2 is FVKESK. Between the trimmed V and J ends, which lost 4 bases and 0 bases, there was a span of 13 bases. This CDR3 is 15 amino acids long. CDR3 nucleotide sequence: TGTGCCAGCAGCCCACGGGCAGCCAACTCCTACGAGCAGTACTTC. Its translation: CASSPRAANSYEQYF.

This chain uses TRBV7-8 with TRBJ1-2, with unresolved D. Germline CDR1 reads SGHVS; CDR2 reads FQNEAQ. The CDR3 is 13 amino acids. Trimming removed 5 bases at V and 4 bases at J, with 11 bases between. Here the CDR3 DNA reads TGTGCCAGCAGCCCTCAATCGGCCTATGGCTACACCTTC. Translated, it gives CASSPQSAYGYTF.

This clone has a single count. A single base separates this from a much larger clone, so it may be a read error. Other DNA sequences of this sample code for an identical CDR3. The chain carries TRBV5-4 and TRBJ2-3, with D possibly being TRBD2 (6 bases). Germline V gene data show CDR1 as SGHNT and CDR2 as YYREEE (reference sequence). The CDR3 runs 16 residues. V lost 0 bases to trimming and J lost 4 bases, with 15 bases between them. CDR3 amino acids: CASSLGGGVGADTQYF. The DNA for the CDR3 is TGTGCCAGCAGCTTGGGGGGCGGGGTGGGGGCAGATACGCAGTATTTT.

The J gene is TRBJ1-1, the V gene TRBV6-1; the D gene is possibly TRBD1 (5 bases). CDR1 is MNHNS, CDR2 SASEGT, per germline. The CDR3 length is 14 residues. The ends were cut back, 3 bases at V and 11 bases at J, with 19 bases in the middle. CDR3 region: CASSERGTLHGAFF. The CDR3 DNA sequence: TGTGCCAGCAGTGAGCGGGGGACTCTTCATGGGGCTTTCTTT.

The rearrangement joins TRBV19 to TRBJ1-1; possibly TRBD1 for D (6 bases). The CDR3 runs 15 residues. The germline CDR1 and CDR2 sequences are LNHDA and SQIVND (reference sequence). Trimming cost V 7 bases and J 4 bases, with 19 bases left between them. As DNA, the CDR3 is TGTGCCAGTATTGATCCTTCGGGGGGCATCACTGAAGCTTTCTTT. The encoded protein is CASIDPSGGITEAFF.

Of note for this clone: This same CDR3 is encoded by further DNA sequences in the sample. J is TRBJ1-2 and V is TRBV28; TRBD1 is a possible D gene (6 bases). The CDR3 runs to 13 residues. Germline V gene lookup returns CDR1 MDHEN and CDR2 SYDVKM. Trimming took 4 bases from V and 4 from J, leaving 10 bases between them. In DNA, the CDR3 is TGTGCCAGCAGTTCACAGGGCGTCTATGGCTACACCTTC. Its translation: CASSSQGVYGYTF.

This sequence joins TRBV5-6 and TRBJ2-3, with 7 nucleotides matching TRBD2. This CDR3 comprises 15 residues. Germline-derived CDR1 and CDR2 are SGHDT and YYEEEE. V gave up 2 bases and J gave up 11 bases; unmatched junction bases: 14. In DNA, the CDR3 is TGTGCCAGCAGCTTCACCGGGGCGGGAGTTAGAGTGCAGTATTTT. Translated: CASSFTGAGVRVQYF.

The rearrangement joins TRBV7-2 to TRBJ2-1; D is unresolved. CDR1 and CDR2 from the germline V gene are SGHTA and FQGNSA. The CDR3 has 11 residues. Deletions cut 6 bases from V and 4 bases from J, with 4 bases between. The CDR3 DNA reads as TGTGCCAGCAGGCCTTACAATGAGCAGTTCTTC. Protein: CASRPYNEQFF.

In nucleotides, the CDR3 is TGTGCCAGCAGCCCTGACAGGCGAGATACGCAGTATTTT. Amino acids: CASSPDRRDTQYF. V and J are TRBV5-4 and TRBJ2-3; D might be TRBD1 (6 bases). Trimming stripped 4 bases from V and 5 bases from J, with 11 bases between. CDR1 SGHNT and CDR2 YYREEE come from the germline V gene (reference sequence). This CDR3 is built from 13 residues.

This clone appeared once. V and J are TRBV5-1 and TRBJ2-2; 11 bases map to TRBD2. Germline lookup yields CDR1 SGHRS and CDR2 YFSETQ. Trimming cost V 4 bases and J 3 bases; bases outside gene matches: 8. This CDR3 spans 17 amino acids. This chain's CDR3 is CASSPGTSGSYTGELFF. The CDR3 DNA reads as TGCGCCAGCAGCCCGGGGACTAGCGGATCCTACACCGGGGAGCTGTTTTTT.

Many counts were recorded for this clone. The chain uses TRBV2 and TRBJ2-4; 11 nucleotides agree with TRBD1. Germline assignment: CDR1 SNHLY and CDR2 FYNNEI. The CDR3 loop spans 19 amino acids. V was clipped by 6 bases and J by 0 bases; unmatched bases: 13. CDR3 protein: CASRAPLGQGALAKNIQYF. CDR3 DNA: TGTGCCAGCAGAGCCCCCCTCGGACAGGGGGCTCTAGCCAAAAACATTCAGTACTTC.

The V and J genes are TRBV19 and TRBJ1-1; D might be TRBD1 (5 bases). The CDR3 runs to 15 residues. The V end was cut by 4 bases, the J end by 0 bases, with 12 bases between. Germline-derived CDR1 and CDR2 are LNHDA and SQIVND (reference sequence). The CDR3 spells CASSTAGRLNTEAFF. CDR3 in DNA: TGTGCCAGTAGTACCGCGGGACGGCTGAACACTGAAGCTTTCTTT.

In regard to this clone: Additional DNA sequences in this sample encode the identical CDR3. The chain is built from TRBV5-1 and TRBJ2-3; the D is unclear. The V end was cut by 5 bases, the J end by 0 bases, with 7 bases between. Looked up from germline, CDR1 is SGHRS and CDR2 is YFSETQ. The CDR3 totals 13 residues. CDR3 residues: CASSSTSTDTQYF. DNA for the CDR3: TGCGCCAGCAGTTCTACTAGCACAGATACGCAGTATTTT.